Below are 29 T cell receptor beta chains sequenced from a single sample in a study of blood T cell repertoires in COVID-19. TCRdb keeps only in-frame clones here, not all; method: immunoSEQ multiplex PCR. The data show around 270,000 clones, 80% to 85% seen once. The sequenced sample consisted of peripheral blood. All receptors come from a man in his fifties or sixties with acute or convalescent COVID-19.

V usage is TRBV6-5 and J usage is TRBJ1-1, with TRBD1 as a possible D gene (6 bases). Germline-derived CDR1 and CDR2 are MNHEY and SVGAGI. This CDR3 is 15 amino acids long. With 6 bases removed from V and 4 bases from J, the gap between germline ends came to 18 bases. CDR3 amino acids: CASRRITGQVTEAFF. Here the CDR3 DNA reads TGTGCCAGCAGACGAATCACAGGGCAGGTCACTGAAGCTTTCTTT.

The chain recombines TRBV28 with TRBJ2-3; TRBD2 matches 11 bases. This CDR3 region has 16 residues. The germline CDR1 and CDR2 sequences are MDHEN and SYDVKM. The J segment lost 1 base and the V segment lost 2 bases, leaving 2 bases of the junction unmatched. In nucleotides, the CDR3 is TGTGCCAGCAGTTTAGGGACTAGCGGAGGCACAGATACGCAGTATTTT. Amino acid sequence: CASSLGTSGGTDTQYF.

J is TRBJ2-7 and V is TRBV27; 10 nucleotides agree with TRBD1. This CDR3 is built from 15 residues. After removal of 5 bases from V and 1 base from J, the junction contained 5 bases not matched to a gene. Germline CDR1 and CDR2: MNHEY and SMNVEV (reference sequence). CDR3 sequence reads: CASSGGQGSSYEQYF. For the CDR3, the DNA is TGTGCCAGCAGTGGGGGACAGGGGTCTTCCTACGAGCAGTACTTC.

Regarding this clone: At one boundary the junction diverges from the germline segment, which might be a read error. The V and J genes are TRBV7-7 and TRBJ2-3; D unclear. The CDR3 loop spans 16 amino acids. Germline V lookup: CDR1 SSHAT, CDR2 FNYEAQ (reference sequence). The CDR3 nucleotides are TGTGCTAGCAGCTTGGGTCCAGACGGAGTCACAGATACGCAGTATTTT. It translates to CASSLGPDGVTDTQYF.

The chain has TRBV19 and TRBJ1-5; D call uncertain. The CDR3 has 15 amino acids. Looked up from germline, CDR1 is LNHDA and CDR2 is SQIVND (reference sequence). Trimming shortened V by 4 bases and J by 4 bases, and 14 bases separated the two germline ends. CDR3 loop: CASSRKTNWNQPQHF. CDR3 DNA: TGTGCCAGTAGTAGAAAGACAAACTGGAATCAGCCCCAGCATTTT.

The chain carries TRBV29-1 and TRBJ2-2; 8 nucleotides match TRBD1. This CDR3 has 13 amino acids. The V gene end was trimmed by 5 bases and the J gene end by 5 bases; junction bases not matched to a gene: 4. Germline V gene sequence: CDR1 SQVTM, CDR2 ANQGSEA. The CDR3 loop reads CSVRQGATGELFF. CDR3 DNA: TGCAGCGTTCGGCAGGGGGCGACCGGGGAGCTGTTTTTT.

The chain recombines TRBV19 with TRBJ1-2; 8 bases line up with TRBD1. Germline CDR1 and CDR2: LNHDA and SQIVND (reference sequence). V was clipped by 7 bases and J by 4 bases; unmatched bases: 5. This CDR3 contains 13 residues. CDR3 region: CASIGQGSYGYTF. As DNA, the CDR3 is TGTGCCAGTATAGGACAGGGTAGCTATGGCTACACCTTC.

The rearrangement uses TRBV7-9 and TRBJ2-1, with a weak D call TRBD2 (6 bases). Trimming left V 4 bases short and J 0 bases short, with 10 bases between. Germline CDR1 SEHNR, CDR2 FQNEAQ (reference sequence). CDR3 size: 15 residues. The chain's CDR3 is CASSWDGSSYNEQFF. Written as DNA, the CDR3 is TGTGCCAGCAGCTGGGACGGGAGCTCCTACAATGAGCAGTTCTTC.

This clone showed up many times. The chain combines TRBV3-1 (or the pseudogene TRBV3-2) with TRBJ1-2; D is unclear. The length of the CDR3 is 15 residues. From germline, CDR1 is LGHDT and CDR2 YNNKEL (reference sequence). V dropped 3 bases and J dropped 0 bases, with 11 bases sitting between them. The CDR3 DNA reads TGTGCCAGCAGCCATATCAGTTCATCTAACTATGGCTACACCTTC. This codes for CASSHISSSNYGYTF.

Notes on this clone: In the same sample, other DNA sequences code for this CDR3. The rearrangement uses TRBV7-9 and TRBJ1-1; D not certain. Deletions cut 1 base from V and 1 base from J, with 7 bases between. CDR1 is SEHNR and CDR2 is FQNEAQ in the germline V gene (reference sequence). CDR3 length equals 14 residues. For the CDR3, the DNA is TGTGCCAGCAGCTTAGTTGCAGGGAACACTGAAGCTTTCTTT. The encoded protein is CASSLVAGNTEAFF.

J is TRBJ2-3 and V is TRBV7-8, with TRBD1 as a possible D gene (5 bases). Trimming removed 10 bases at V and 9 bases at J, with 20 bases between. Germline V CDR1 and CDR2: SGHVS, FQNEAQ. The CDR3 has 13 residues. The chain's CDR3 is CAILLPGSGTQYF. CDR3 bases: TGTGCCATTTTACTCCCAGGGTCAGGCACGCAGTATTTT.

The rearrangement joins TRBV6-5 to TRBJ2-2; D might be TRBD1 (5 bases). V gave up 6 bases and J gave up 6 bases, with 11 bases separating them. The CDR3 covers 13 residues. The V gene's germline CDR1 is MNHEY and CDR2 SVGAGI. The CDR3 loop is CASRAQGSGELFF. CDR3 bases: TGTGCCAGCAGAGCCCAGGGTTCCGGGGAGCTGTTTTTT.

CDR3: CASSRLAREYYNEQFF. Written as DNA, the CDR3 is TGTGCCAGTAGTAGACTAGCCCGGGAGTATTACAATGAGCAGTTCTTC. The chain has TRBV19 and TRBJ2-1; 7 bases agree with TRBD2. This CDR3 contains 16 residues. Losses at the gene ends were 4 bases for V and 4 bases for J; bases not matched to a gene: 10. Germline V gene sequence: CDR1 LNHDA, CDR2 SQIVND (reference sequence).

The V gene is TRBV7-9, the J gene TRBJ1-4, with a weak D call TRBD1 (6 bases). Looked up from germline, CDR1 is SEHNR and CDR2 is FQNEAQ (reference sequence). This CDR3 contains 13 residues. V lost 8 bases to trimming and J lost 7 bases, with 14 bases between them. DNA for the CDR3: TGTGCCAGCCTGCGGGGGGCTGGTGAAAAACTGTTTTTT. This encodes CASLRGAGEKLFF.

The V gene is TRBV9, the J gene TRBJ2-1, with a possible D match to TRBD1 (5 bases). CDR1 is SGDLS, CDR2 YYNGEE, per germline. V lost 3 bases to trimming and J lost 7 bases, with 14 bases between them. The CDR3 is made up of 14 amino acids. In DNA form, the CDR3 reads TGTGCCAGCAGCGCGGGTCCAGGGCGGAATGAGCAGTTCTTC. Translating gives CASSAGPGRNEQFF.

This chain links TRBV5-1 with TRBJ2-1; D perhaps matches TRBD2 (6 bases). Trimming stripped 1 base from V and 4 bases from J, with 12 bases between. The V gene's germline CDR1 is SGHRS and CDR2 YFSETQ. This CDR3 comprises 15 residues. Here the CDR3 DNA reads TGCGCCAGCAGCTTGCCCCGGGGGATGTACAATGAGCAGTTCTTC. Translation gives CASSLPRGMYNEQFF.

The rearrangement joins TRBV7-4 to TRBJ1-4, with 9 bases that match TRBD1. Germline CDR1 SGHVT, CDR2 SQSDAQ. The CDR3 has 19 residues. V shed 3 bases and J 3 bases; nucleotides not matched to a gene: 14. CDR3 in amino acids: CASSLTLRQGVVSNEKLFF. CDR3 nucleotide sequence: TGTGCCAGCAGCTTGACACTACGACAGGGGGTAGTTTCTAATGAAAAACTGTTTTTT.

This chain connects TRBV15 to TRBJ1-4; D not resolved. The germline gives CDR1 LNHNV, CDR2 YYDKDF (reference sequence). Trimming left V 1 base short and J 7 bases short, with 13 bases between. The CDR3 is 15 amino acids. CDR3 region: CATSRVSWRAEKLFF. DNA for the CDR3: TGTGCCACCAGCAGAGTCTCATGGAGGGCTGAAAAACTGTTTTTT.

V and J are TRBV28 and TRBJ2-3; 11 positions match TRBD2. The CDR3 is made up of 14 amino acids. The ends lost 6 bases at V and 6 bases at J; junction bases unmatched: 5. Germline assignment: CDR1 MDHEN and CDR2 SYDVKM. The CDR3 sequence: CASRGTSGADTQYF. The CDR3 DNA is TGTGCCAGCAGAGGGACTAGCGGTGCGGATACGCAGTATTTT.

The genes are TRBV7-6 and TRBJ1-3; D is unclear. CDR3 size: 14 residues. V was shortened by 2 bases and J by 3 bases, with 8 bases between the two germline ends. From germline, CDR1 is SGHVS and CDR2 FNYEAQ. The CDR3 reads CASSLRGYGNTIYF. CDR3 nucleotides: TGTGCCAGCAGCTTACGGGGTTATGGAAACACCATATATTTT.

This sequence joins TRBV28 and TRBJ2-1; D may be TRBD2 (5 bases). Germline V lookup: CDR1 MDHEN, CDR2 SYDVKM. This CDR3 region has 14 residues. V gave up 7 bases and J gave up 0 bases, with 10 bases separating them. The CDR3 nucleotides are TGTGCCAGCATCCCGGGGAGCTCCTACAATGAGCAGTTCTTC. Its protein product is CASIPGSSYNEQFF.

The DNA of the CDR3 is TGTGCCAGCAGTTACGGGGGGTTGCAAGCTTTCTTT. Encoded protein: CASSYGGLQAFF. The chain links TRBV28 to TRBJ1-1, with a tentative D call TRBD1 (5 bases). V dropped 4 bases and J dropped 9 bases, with 12 bases sitting between them. The CDR3 totals 12 residues. Germline values: CDR1 MDHEN, CDR2 SYDVKM. The full variable domain, completed using reference TRBV28 and TRBJ1-1, is DVKVTQSSRYLVKRTGEKVFLECVQDMDHENMFWYRQDPGLGLRLIYFSYDVKMKEKGDIPEGYSVSREKKERFSLILESASTNQTSMYLCASSYGGLQAFFGQGTRLTVV.

This clone was detected a few times. The CDR3 here is CASSEGGAGFEAFF. The CDR3 nucleotides are TGTGCCAGCAGTGAAGGCGGGGCGGGTTTCGAAGCTTTCTTT. The V gene is TRBV2, the J gene TRBJ1-1; D may be TRBD1 (5 bases). CDR1 SNHLY and CDR2 FYNNEI come from the germline V gene. The germline V and J ends were trimmed by 1 base and 8 bases, with 14 bases remaining between them. The CDR3 totals 14 residues.

The chain has TRBV24-1 and TRBJ2-7, with TRBD1 matching 7 bases. CDR3 size: 13 residues. The germline V gene encodes CDR1 KGHDR and CDR2 SFDVKD. V dropped 5 bases and J dropped 3; count of bases not matched to a gene: 3. The CDR3 is CATSGQGRYEQYF. The CDR3 DNA sequence: TGTGCCACCAGTGGACAGGGACGCTACGAGCAGTACTTC.

The rearrangement uses TRBV9 and TRBJ2-5; 9 bases are a match to TRBD1. The length of the CDR3 is 17 residues. Germline V gives CDR1 SGDLS, CDR2 YYNGEE. The ends lost 3 bases at V and 3 bases at J; junction bases unmatched: 12. The CDR3 DNA sequence: TGTGCCAGCAGCGCCCGATTCGGGACAGGGCGAGAAGAGACCCAGTACTTC. Protein product: CASSARFGTGREETQYF.

V gene TRBV29-1 combines with J gene TRBJ1-1; 7 nucleotides match TRBD1. Trimming cost V 7 bases and J 7 bases; bases outside gene matches: 3. The CDR3 is made up of 10 amino acids. Germline V lookup: CDR1 SQVTM, CDR2 ANQGSEA. The CDR3: CSAQGNEAFF. The CDR3 region has the DNA TGCAGCGCACAGGGGAATGAAGCTTTCTTT.

The V and J genes are TRBV7-2 and TRBJ1-2; 10 bases align to TRBD1. The germline gives CDR1 SGHTA, CDR2 FQGNSA. The CDR3 consists of 16 residues. V shed 4 bases, J shed 6 bases, and the junction held 11 bases outside the gene matches. The CDR3 DNA reads TGTGCCAGCAGCTCAACGCCGGGACAGGGGTCCGATGGCTACACCTTC. Protein sequence: CASSSTPGQGSDGYTF.

The rearrangement uses TRBV7-2 and TRBJ1-2, with 10 bases fitting TRBD1. Germline values: CDR1 SGHTA, CDR2 FQGNSA. The CDR3 is 16 amino acids. The V gene end was trimmed by 1 base and the J gene end by 2 bases; junction bases not matched to a gene: 4. This CDR3 reads CASSLGGQGRNYGYTF. The CDR3 region has the DNA TGTGCCAGCAGCTTAGGGGGACAGGGGAGGAACTATGGCTACACCTTC.

A few counts support this clone. The gene calls are TRBV21-1 and TRBJ2-1; the table gives TRBD2 as D, unverified against the DNA. TRBV21-1 is annotated as a pseudogene. The CDR3 totals 12 residues. In nucleotides, the CDR3 is TGTGCCACCCCGCTGTGGAGTGATGAGCAGTTCTTC. Its protein is CATPLWSDEQFF.